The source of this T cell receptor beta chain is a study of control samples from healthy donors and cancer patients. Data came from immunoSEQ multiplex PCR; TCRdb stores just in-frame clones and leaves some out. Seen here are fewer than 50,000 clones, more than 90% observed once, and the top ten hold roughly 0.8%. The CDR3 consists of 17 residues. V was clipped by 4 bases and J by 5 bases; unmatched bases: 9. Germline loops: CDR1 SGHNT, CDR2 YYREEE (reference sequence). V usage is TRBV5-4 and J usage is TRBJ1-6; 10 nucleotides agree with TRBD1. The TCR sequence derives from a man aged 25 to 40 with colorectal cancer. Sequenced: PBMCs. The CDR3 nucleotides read TGTGCCAGCAGCGTGGGACAGGGGCGCCAGGATAATTCACCCCTCCACTTT. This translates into CASSVGQGRQDNSPLHF.